The rows below give T cell receptor beta chains drawn from one sample of a study of CD8 T cells in ankylosing spondylitis. TCRdb re-called the 5' RACE reads with MiXCR, one entry per CDR3 protein. The data show about 200,000 distinct CDR3 sequences, about 7.3% seen once. Sequenced sample: blood, either unsorted or a sorted T cell fraction (not recorded which). The origin of the receptors is a male donor with ankylosing spondylitis. Each CDR3 is given with its conserved first and last residue. D genes are given only for firm matches. The size field is filled for only some rows; it gives once, few, many or a size class.

D: -; size: few; V: TRBV20-1; J: TRBJ2-3; CDR3: CSARDVSATGGLLADTQYF; DNA: TGCAGTGCTAGAGATGTTAGTGCGACCGGAGGACTCTTAGCAGATACGCAGTATTTT
D: -; size: many; V: TRBV24-1; J: TRBJ2-2; CDR3: CATSERTGTNTGELFF; DNA: TGTGCCACCAGTGAGAGAACAGGGACGAACACCGGGGAGCTGTTTTTT
D: -; size: many; V: TRBV25-1; J: TRBJ2-2; CDR3: CASSAAGELFF; DNA: TGTGCCAGCAGTGCCGCCGGGGAGCTGTTTTTT
D: -; size: few; V: TRBV7-2; J: TRBJ2-5; CDR3: CASSLDLVQETQYF; DNA: TGTGCCAGCAGCTTAGATTTGGTCCAAGAGACCCAGTACTTC
D: TRBD2; size: many; V: TRBV15; J: TRBJ2-2; CDR3: CATSRDQGLAGGWDTGELFF; DNA: TGTGCCACCAGCAGAGATCAAGGACTAGCGGGAGGTTGGGACACCGGGGAGCTGTTTTTT
D: TRBD1; size: -; V: TRBV6-2/TRBV6-3; J: TRBJ2-7; CDR3: CASSPGTGWGYEQYF; DNA: TGTGCCAGTAGCCCCGGGACAGGATGGGGCTACGAGCAGTACTTC
D: -; size: many; V: TRBV28; J: TRBJ2-7; CDR3: CASSEGNEQYF; DNA: TGTGCCAGCTCGGAGGGCAACGAGCAGTACTTC
D: -; size: few; V: TRBV11-3; J: TRBJ2-7; CDR3: CASSLGGIGYEQYF; DNA: TGTGCCAGCAGCTTAGGGGGTATTGGCTACGAGCAGTACTTC
D: TRBD1; size: few; V: TRBV19; J: TRBJ1-5; CDR3: CASRPPWGTGNIKPQHF; DNA: TGTGCCAGTAGGCCTCCCTGGGGGACAGGGAATATCAAGCCCCAGCATTTT
D: -; size: many; V: TRBV29-1; J: TRBJ1-2; CDR3: CSVDRGAGYGYTF; DNA: TGCAGCGTTGACCGAGGCGCCGGCTATGGCTACACCTTC
D: -; size: many; V: TRBV28; J: TRBJ1-1; CDR3: CASSLLGLIAEAFF; DNA: TGTGCCAGCAGTTTGCTAGGACTTATCGCTGAAGCTTTCTTT
D: TRBD1; size: many; V: TRBV10-3; J: TRBJ2-1; CDR3: CAISGQGTGNEQFF; DNA: TGTGCCATCAGCGGACAGGGCACAGGCAATGAGCAGTTCTTC
D: TRBD1; size: many; V: TRBV7-2; J: TRBJ1-4; CDR3: CASSFRDRVNEKLFF; DNA: TGTGCCAGCAGCTTCCGAGACAGGGTGAATGAAAAACTGTTTTTT
D: -; size: many; V: TRBV6-2/TRBV6-3; J: TRBJ1-1; CDR3: CASSTTASEAFF; DNA: TGTGCCAGCAGTACTACAGCGTCTGAAGCTTTCTTT
D: TRBD1; size: many; V: TRBV24-1; J: TRBJ1-5; CDR3: CARPADRVNQPQHF; DNA: TGTGCCAGACCAGCGGACAGGGTTAATCAGCCCCAGCATTTT